The 18 T cell receptor beta chains below all came from one sample that was sequenced in a study of long-term antiretroviral therapy in people with HIV. Sequencing relied on immunoSEQ assay v3.0, run at survey level. The data were produced by immunoSEQ multiplex PCR, yet TCRdb's version contains in-frame clones alone and is incomplete. The data show tens of thousands of clones, with roughly 83% seen just once and approximately 5.1% held by the top ten. Sequences were derived from unsorted PBMCs, sampled 0.7 years before starting antiretroviral therapy. These TCRs come from a man aged 25 to 40 with HIV.

The chain combines TRBV28 with TRBJ2-7, with 7 bases fitting TRBD2. The CDR3 loop spans 14 amino acids. The trim removed 6 bases at V and 6 bases at J, leaving 11 bases unmatched. Germline-derived CDR1 and CDR2 are MDHEN and SYDVKM. The CDR3 DNA sequence: TGTGCCAGCAGCCCCGTGGGGGAGCGGGGCGAGCAGTACTTC. Translation gives CASSPVGERGEQYF. Full variable domain (rest looked up from reference TRBV28 and TRBJ2-7): DVKVTQSSRYLVKRTGEKVFLECVQDMDHENMFWYRQDPGLGLRLIYFSYDVKMKEKGDIPEGYSVSREKKERFSLILESASTNQTSMYLCASSPVGERGEQYFGPGTRLTVT.

This chain joins TRBV2 and TRBJ1-5; TRBD1 is a possible D gene (5 bases). Trimming removed 3 bases at V and 7 bases at J, with 13 bases between. Looked up from germline, CDR1 is SNHLY and CDR2 is FYNNEI. The CDR3 has 14 amino acids. This chain's CDR3 is CASSDGRAPQPQHF. CDR3 nucleotide sequence: TGTGCCAGCAGTGACGGCAGGGCCCCCCAGCCCCAGCATTTT. Complete variable domain (other parts from reference TRBV2 and TRBJ1-5): EPEVTQTPSHQVTQMGQEVILRCVPISNHLYFYWYRQILGQKVEFLVSFYNNEISEKSEIFDDQFSVERPDGSNFTLKIRSTKLEDSAMYFCASSDGRAPQPQHFGDGTRLSIL.

J is TRBJ2-1 and V is TRBV18; possibly TRBD2 for D (5 bases). V was clipped by 2 bases and J by 3 bases, with 8 bases between them. The length of the CDR3 is 14 residues. The germline CDR1 and CDR2 sequences are KGHSH and LQKENI. The chain's CDR3 is CASSPNGVYNEQFF. The CDR3 nucleotides are TGTGCCAGCTCACCAAACGGGGTCTACAATGAGCAGTTCTTC.

The V call is TRBV9, the J call TRBJ2-3; D is possibly TRBD1 (5 bases). This CDR3 is 14 amino acids long. Trimming took off 0 bases at V and 0 bases at J, with 5 bases between the two ends. Germline V lookup: CDR1 SGDLS, CDR2 YYNGEE. CDR3 in amino acids: CASSVEGSTDTQYF. For the CDR3, the DNA is TGTGCCAGCAGCGTAGAGGGGAGCACAGATACGCAGTATTTT.

The chain uses TRBV6-6 and TRBJ2-1; 8 nucleotides line up with TRBD2. The CDR3 has 16 residues. Germline V CDR1 and CDR2: MNHNY, SVGAGI (reference sequence). The V and J ends lost 2 bases and 6 bases, in that order; junction bases with no gene match: 9. The CDR3 DNA is TGTGCCAGCAGTTACCCCGGGGGGGTAGGAAGCAATGAGCAGTTCTTC. This gives the protein CASSYPGGVGSNEQFF.

The rearrangement links TRBV6-1 to TRBJ2-1, with D tentatively TRBD1 or TRBD2 (5 bases each). Germline values: CDR1 MNHNS, CDR2 SASEGT. V was pared by 1 base and J by 0 bases, with 13 bases between. The CDR3 extends over 17 amino acids. CDR3 sequence (DNA): TGTGCCAGCAGTGAAGTAGACCGGGGCTTCTCCTACAATGAGCAGTTCTTC. Protein sequence: CASSEVDRGFSYNEQFF.

The J gene is TRBJ1-1, the V gene TRBV19; D is unresolved. The germline gives CDR1 LNHDA, CDR2 SQIVND (reference sequence). The CDR3 has 14 residues. V was cut by 6 bases and J by 0 bases, with 11 bases left in between. CDR3 nucleotides: TGTGCCAGTAGCCCTGACGGACTGAACACTGAAGCTTTCTTT. The encoded protein is CASSPDGLNTEAFF. The variable domain in full, completed from reference TRBV19 and TRBJ1-1, reads DGGITQSPKYLFRKEGQNVTLSCEQNLNHDAMYWYRQDPGQGLRLIYYSQIVNDFQKGDIAEGYSVSREKKESFPLTVTSAQKNPTAFYLCASSPDGLNTEAFFGQGTRLTVV.

V is TRBV5-1 and J is TRBJ2-1; 14 bases fit TRBD2. The germline V gene has CDR1 SGHRS and CDR2 YFSETQ. With V trimmed by 3 bases and J by 13 bases, 9 bases remained unmatched. The CDR3 is 15 residues long. CDR3 sequence reads: CASSSGGLAGGIQFF. The CDR3 nucleotides are TGCGCCAGCAGCTCCGGTGGACTAGCGGGAGGCATTCAGTTCTTC.

The chain has TRBV25-1 and TRBJ1-2; a weak D match, TRBD1 (6 bases). Germline values: CDR1 MGHDK, CDR2 SYGVNS. This CDR3 comprises 12 residues. V was trimmed by 3 bases and J by 4 bases, leaving 6 bases between them. The CDR3, as DNA: TGTGCCAGCAGTGACAGGGGCTATGGCTACACCTTC. This codes for CASSDRGYGYTF.

The chain recombines TRBV10-3 with TRBJ1-5; D ambiguous. V was pared by 1 base and J by 4 bases, with 5 bases between. The CDR3 spans 13 residues. Germline V CDR1 and CDR2: ENHRY, SYGVKD. Here the CDR3 reads CAISELQNQPQHF. DNA of the CDR3: TGTGCCATCAGTGAGTTACAAAATCAGCCCCAGCATTTT.

The chain recombines TRBV30 with TRBJ2-5; D is unresolved. CDR1 GTSNPN and CDR2 SVGIG come from the germline V gene (reference sequence). The CDR3 totals 12 residues. V gave up 4 bases and J gave up 0 bases, with 6 bases separating them. The CDR3 here is CAWKSYQETQYF. CDR3 bases: TGTGCCTGGAAAAGTTACCAAGAGACCCAGTACTTC.

The V and J genes are TRBV4-1 and TRBJ1-4; 8 nucleotides agree with TRBD1. CDR1 is MGHRA, CDR2 YSYEKL, per germline. V shed 4 bases and J 7 bases; nucleotides not matched to a gene: 5. This CDR3 has 14 residues. CDR3 coding DNA: TGCGCCAGCAGCCTAGGACAGGGTAGTGAAAAACTGTTTTTT. Translation: CASSLGQGSEKLFF.

The chain has TRBV9 and TRBJ1-1; no reliable D call. Germline lookup yields CDR1 SGDLS and CDR2 YYNGEE. V was cut by 4 bases and J by 4 bases, with 11 bases left in between. The CDR3 sequence is 13 residues long. CDR3 nucleotide sequence: TGTGCCAGCAGCCCCCTCCCCCGCACTGAAGCTTTCTTT. It yields the protein CASSPLPRTEAFF. Full variable domain (outside the CDR3, taken from reference TRBV9 and TRBJ1-1): DSGVTQTPKHLITATGQRVTLRCSPRSGDLSVYWYQQSLDQGLQFLIQYYNGEERAKGNILERFSAQQFPDLHSELNLSSLELGDSALYFCASSPLPRTEAFFGQGTRLTVV.

This chain uses TRBV6-1 with TRBJ2-7; D remains ambiguous. The CDR3 is 15 amino acids. Trimming cost V 3 bases and J 5 bases, with 17 bases left between them. Germline CDR1 MNHNS, CDR2 SASEGT. The CDR3 region is CASSDLRWRGDEQYF. The CDR3, as DNA: TGTGCCAGCAGTGATTTGAGGTGGAGAGGAGACGAGCAGTACTTC.

This clone was counted once. The chain couples TRBV7-9 to TRBJ2-1, with TRBD2 matching over 9 bases. CDR1 is SEHNR, CDR2 FQNEAQ, per germline (reference sequence). This CDR3 contains 15 residues. J was trimmed by 6 bases and V by 1 base; bases with no gene match: 4. The CDR3 loop is CASSLDGTSINEQFF. CDR3 DNA sequence: TGTGCCAGCAGCTTAGACGGGACTAGCATCAATGAGCAGTTCTTC.

This clone was seen more than once but under ten times. The chain uses TRBV30 and TRBJ1-5; D unresolved. The germline V gene encodes CDR1 GTSNPN and CDR2 SVGIG (reference sequence). CDR3 size: 13 residues. The V and J ends lost 0 bases and 4 bases respectively, with 7 bases between them. The CDR3 region is CAWSVQGNQPQHF. The DNA of the CDR3 is TGTGCCTGGAGTGTACAAGGAAATCAGCCCCAGCATTTT.

Only one count was recorded for this clone. A junction boundary mismatches the germline segment, possibly from a read error. This chain joins TRBV5-8 and TRBJ2-7, with D perhaps TRBD1 (6 bases). Germline CDR1 reads SGHTS; CDR2 reads YDEGEE. The length of the CDR3 is 14 residues. CDR3 coding DNA: TGTGCCAGCATCCCGGGACACAGTGCCTACGGGCAGTACTTC. This gives the protein CASIPGHSAYGQYF.

V usage is TRBV11-2 and J usage is TRBJ2-5, with 12 bases that match TRBD2. The V gene's germline CDR1 is SGHAT and CDR2 FQNNGV. The CDR3 runs 15 residues. The trim removed 5 bases at V and 5 bases at J, leaving 6 bases unmatched. The DNA for the CDR3 is TGTGCCAGCAGCACGCTAGCGGGGGGGATGGAGACCCAGTACTTC. It yields the protein CASSTLAGGMETQYF.